What follows describes a single TCR beta chain. The data derive from a study of beta chain features in type 1 diabetes. Whole-study context: Sorted cells from all samples, numbering about 99,000,000, were examined.

Expressed TCRB transcripts were sequenced because the entire RNA isolate underwent reverse transcription. Data came from immunoSEQ multiplex PCR; TCRdb stores just in-frame clones and leaves some out. The sample lists about 360,000 clones, over 10% occurring once. The CDR3 has 14 amino acids. Germline V gene data show CDR1 as SGHTA and CDR2 as FQGNSA. Trimming took off 1 base at V and 2 bases at J, with 8 bases between the two ends. This clonotype was sampled from a man aged 18-30 years in good health. The chain combines TRBV7-2 with TRBJ1-2, with D possibly TRBD1 on 5 matching bases. Input material: naive CD4+ T cells from blood. The CDR3 here is CASSLEAGNYGYTF. CDR3 in DNA: TGTGCCAGCAGCTTAGAGGCAGGGAACTATGGCTACACCTTC.